Listed here is a single T cell receptor (beta chain). The antigen is undetermined. One junction end disagrees with the germline gene, perhaps due to a read error. The germline V gene encodes CDR1 SGHTA and CDR2 FQGNSA. The CDR3 is 13 residues long. The sample belongs to a study of T cells after yellow fever vaccination. Study-level findings and limits: Secondary responses were weaker yet peaked faster, day 5 versus 15.

MiXCR, run by TCRdb on the 5' RACE reads, gives a single entry per CDR3 protein. The sample carries 450,000 to 550,000 distinct CDR3 sequences, about a fifth recorded once. This TCR was sampled from a man between 18 and 29 years old who received the YFV17D yellow fever vaccine. The chain uses TRBV7-2 and TRBJ1-2, with TRBD1 identical over 7 bases. The sequencing here drew on PBMCs, taken 20 to 25 days after the first yellow fever vaccination. DNA for the CDR3: TGTGCCTGCAGCAAAGACAGGGTCTATGGCTACACCTTC. It specifies CACSKDRVYGYTF.